This record concerns one T cell receptor beta chain sequence. Its matching antigen is unknown. The data belong to a study of cytomegalovirus exposure and HLA in healthy donors. Study as a whole: Genotyping of roughly 400 donors showed that roughly 83% belonged to the Caucasian-associated ancestry cluster.

General study findings and limits: Among immune exposure information, only CMV serostatus was available. Judged likely to be a sequencing artifact was a cluster of highly shared sequence variants.

The PCR was carried out with 60 Vbeta primers and 13 Jbeta primers. The repertoire was sequenced with immunoSEQ multiplex PCR; TCRdb's copy has only in-frame clones and lacks some. This sample has 150,000 to 190,000 clones, with roughly 75% found just once. Donors showed nominal health when sampled, although they likely had unrecorded immune exposures. Looked up from germline, CDR1 is SGHAT and CDR2 is FQNNGV. V lost 1 base and J 5 bases, leaving 12 bases between the germline ends. CDR3 size: 14 residues. The receptor comes from a man in his late teens or twenties in good health and CMV-seronegative. The chain carries TRBV11-2 and TRBJ2-7, with a possible D match to TRBD1 (6 bases). Sequencing was performed on PBMCs. The CDR3 spells CASSLGTRGHEQYF. The CDR3 bases are TGTGCCAGCAGCTTAGGTACCAGGGGACACGAGCAGTACTTC.